Below are 7 T cell receptor beta chains sequenced from a single sample in a study of STAT3 mutations in large granular lymphocyte leukemia (dated by TCRdb to the late 2010s). Here is what the overall study found, with its caveats: All T-LGLL patients had at least one immunodominant TCRbeta clonotype, and roughly half had multiple immunodominant subclonotypes.

The receptor library was made with the immunoSEQ multiplex PCR assay. This immuneACCESS table, as held by TCRdb, lists in-frame sequences with V and J called but not all clones. Of the missing ones, under half trace to an unresolved V gene in checked studies; the others have no known cause. This sample lists 10,000 or so clones; around 87% were detected once. Together, the top ten hold roughly 83% of the sample. These receptors lack a known antigen. The sequenced sample was peripheral blood mononuclear cells. Source of these receptors: a man aged 80 or over with T-cell large granular lymphocyte leukemia. Some clones in this sample may be carry-over from other donors' samples. The age is the age at diagnosis.

The rearrangement links TRBV7-9 to TRBJ1-2; D not certain. V shed 5 bases and J shed 7 bases, with 11 bases lying between them. Germline CDR1 and CDR2: SEHNR and FQNEAQ (reference sequence). The CDR3 length is 12 residues. The chain's CDR3 is CASSPYNGGYTF. The CDR3 DNA is TGTGCCAGCAGCCCATACAATGGTGGCTACACCTTC. Based on the CDR3 plus reference TRBV7-9 and TRBJ1-2, the full variable domain is DTGVSQNPRHKITKRGQNVTFRCDPISEHNRLYWYRQTLGQGPEFLTYFQNEAQLEKSRLLSDRFSAERPKGSFSTLEIQRTEQGDSAMYLCASSPYNGGYTFGSGTRLTVV.

The V and J genes are TRBV6-5 and TRBJ1-1, with D unclear. Per germline, CDR1 MNHEY and CDR2 SVGAGI. This CDR3 is built from 13 residues. Trimming removed 5 bases at V and 3 bases at J, with 10 bases between. This CDR3 reads CASSPEWDTEAFF. CDR3 in DNA: TGTGCCAGCAGTCCGGAGTGGGACACTGAAGCTTTCTTT.

This sequence joins TRBV29-1 and TRBJ2-7; 7 bases line up with TRBD1. This CDR3 is built from 10 residues. J was trimmed by 9 bases and V by 6 bases; bases with no gene match: 5. CDR1 and CDR2 (germline): SQVTM, ANQGSEA. CDR3 protein: CSVATGRQYF. DNA of the CDR3: TGCAGCGTGGCGACAGGGAGGCAGTACTTC.

The chain employs TRBV18 and TRBJ2-7; D gene ambiguous. Germline CDR1 and CDR2: KGHSH and LQKENI. The CDR3 extends over 14 amino acids. V was trimmed by 5 bases and J by 2 bases, leaving 13 bases between them. For the CDR3, the DNA is TGTGCCAGCTCAATTGGCAGTCCCACCTACGAGCAGTACTTC. The encoded protein is CASSIGSPTYEQYF. Supplemented by reference TRBV18 and TRBJ2-7, the full variable domain reads NAGVMQNPRHLVRRRGQEARLRCSPMKGHSHVYWYRQLPEEGLKFMVYLQKENIIDESGMPKERFSAEFPKEGPSILRIQQVVRGDSAAYFCASSIGSPTYEQYFGPGTRLTVT.

The genes are TRBV7-8 and TRBJ2-5; 11 nucleotides match TRBD2. This CDR3 has 16 residues. Trimming took 5 bases from V and 7 from J; bases not matched to a gene: 12. Germline CDR1 and CDR2: SGHVS and FQNEAQ. The CDR3 sequence: CASSPRGLAGAGTQYF. The CDR3 DNA sequence: TGTGCCAGCAGCCCTCGCGGACTAGCGGGCGCGGGGACCCAGTACTTC.

V gene TRBV5-1 combines with J gene TRBJ2-4; TRBD1 matches at 8 bases. The CDR3 consists of 15 residues. Germline CDR1 is SGHRS and CDR2 is YFSETQ. V lost 4 bases, J lost 7 bases, and 10 bases stayed unmatched. The DNA for the CDR3 is TGCGCCAGCAGCCCCGGGACAGGCGAAGGGAACATTCAGTACTTC. This translates into CASSPGTGEGNIQYF.

The V call is TRBV30, the J call TRBJ1-1; a weak D match, TRBD1 (6 bases). Germline V lookup: CDR1 GTSNPN, CDR2 SVGIG (reference sequence). V was shortened by 6 bases and J by 5 bases, with 22 bases between the two germline ends. CDR3 length equals 15 residues. CDR3 nucleotide sequence: TGTGCCTGCGCAAGAGGGGGGGGAGGAAGGACTGAAGCTTTCTTT. Residues: CACARGGGGRTEAFF.